This T cell receptor (beta chain) stems from a study of human T cells and chemical hapten exposure. Study context: Yields of TCR per sample differed, chiefly owing to small differences in pooled library volume.

MiXCR, run by TCRdb on the RACE reads, gives a single entry per CDR3 protein. The sample yields approximately 73,000 distinct CDR3 sequences, over 9% seen once. A few counts support this clonotype. The germline V gene has CDR1 DFQATT and CDR2 SNEGSKA (reference sequence). CDR3 length equals 13 residues. The V end lost 2 bases, the J end lost 6 bases, and 14 bases lay between the germline ends. Noted time point: patch test 1, 2 weeks after DPC sensitization. Treatment here: therapeutic diphenylcyclopropenone sensitization with weekly scalp DPC. Donors were 18 to 70-year-old alopecia patients suitable for DPC.

The sample consisted of whole blood, taken in connection with sensitization to the hapten diphenylcyclopropenone (DPC). The sequence was obtained from a woman aged 50 to 60 with alopecia areata. Some clones in this sample may be carry-over from other donors' samples. V is TRBV20-1 and J is TRBJ2-7; maybe TRBD1 (5 bases). CDR3 sequence (DNA): TGCAGTGCTAGACGCGCGACAGAGGCCGAGCAGTACTTC. Protein product: CSARRATEAEQYF.